This entry is about one T cell receptor (beta chain). TCRdb keeps only in-frame clones here, not all; method: immunoSEQ multiplex PCR. The sample includes about 100,000 clones, 93% of them seen just once. CDR3 size: 14 residues. Germline V CDR1 and CDR2: SNHLY, FYNNEI. The V end was cut by 5 bases, the J end by 1 base, with 11 bases between. This sample was included in a study of T cell responses to AZD1222 COVID-19 vaccine. The genes are TRBV2 and TRBJ1-1; D gene uncertain. The specimen was peripheral blood, collected on day 0 of AZD1222 vaccination. The receptor's source is an adult in good health. The CDR3 reads CASSSRGANTEAFF. CDR3 nucleotides: TGTGCCAGCAGTTCACGAGGAGCGAACACTGAAGCTTTCTTT.